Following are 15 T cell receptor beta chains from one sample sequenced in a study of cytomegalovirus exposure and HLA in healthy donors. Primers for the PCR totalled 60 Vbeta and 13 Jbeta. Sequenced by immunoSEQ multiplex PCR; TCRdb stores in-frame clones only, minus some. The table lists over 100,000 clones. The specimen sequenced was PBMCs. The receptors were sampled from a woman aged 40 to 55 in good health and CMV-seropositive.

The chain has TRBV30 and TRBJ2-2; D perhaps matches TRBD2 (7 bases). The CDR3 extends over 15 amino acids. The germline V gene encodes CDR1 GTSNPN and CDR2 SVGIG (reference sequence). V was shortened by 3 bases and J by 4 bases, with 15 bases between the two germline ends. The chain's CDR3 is CAWRGAGDATGELFF. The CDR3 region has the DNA TGTGCCTGGAGGGGGGCGGGAGACGCCACCGGGGAGCTGTTTTTT.

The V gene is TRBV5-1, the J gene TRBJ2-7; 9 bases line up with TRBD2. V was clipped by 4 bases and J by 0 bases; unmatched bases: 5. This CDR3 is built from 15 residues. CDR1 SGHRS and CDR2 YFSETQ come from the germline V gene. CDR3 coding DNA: TGCGCCAGCAGCCTTAGCGGGAGTAGCTCCTACGAGCAGTACTTC. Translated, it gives CASSLSGSSSYEQYF.

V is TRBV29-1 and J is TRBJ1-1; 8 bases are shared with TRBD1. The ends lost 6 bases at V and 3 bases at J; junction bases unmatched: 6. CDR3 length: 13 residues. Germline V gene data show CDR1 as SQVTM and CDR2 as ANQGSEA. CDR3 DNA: TGCAGCGTCAGGACAGGGCCGGACACTGAAGCTTTCTTT. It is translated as CSVRTGPDTEAFF.

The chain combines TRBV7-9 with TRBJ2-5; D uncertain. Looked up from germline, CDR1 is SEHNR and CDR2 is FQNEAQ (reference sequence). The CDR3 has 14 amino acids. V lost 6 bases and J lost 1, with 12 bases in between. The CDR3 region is CASSFRRVQETQYF. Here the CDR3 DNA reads TGTGCCAGCAGTTTTAGACGGGTCCAAGAGACCCAGTACTTC.

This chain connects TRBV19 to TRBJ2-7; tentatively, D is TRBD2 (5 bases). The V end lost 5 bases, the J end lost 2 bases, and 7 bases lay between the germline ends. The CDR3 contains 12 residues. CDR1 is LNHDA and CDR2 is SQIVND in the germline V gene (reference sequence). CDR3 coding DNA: TGTGCCAGTAGTTCCGGGACCTACGAGCAGTACTTC. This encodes CASSSGTYEQYF.

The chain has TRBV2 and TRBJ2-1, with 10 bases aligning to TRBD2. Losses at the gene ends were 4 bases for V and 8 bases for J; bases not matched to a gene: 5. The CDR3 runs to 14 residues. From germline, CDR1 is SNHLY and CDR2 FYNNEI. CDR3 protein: CASSGAGGPDEQFF. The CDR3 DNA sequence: TGTGCCAGCAGTGGAGCGGGAGGGCCGGATGAGCAGTTCTTC.

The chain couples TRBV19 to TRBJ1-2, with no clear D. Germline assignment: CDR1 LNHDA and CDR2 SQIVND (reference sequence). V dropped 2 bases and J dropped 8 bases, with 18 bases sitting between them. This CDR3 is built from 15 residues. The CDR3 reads CASSIKFEKEGGYTF. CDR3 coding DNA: TGTGCCAGTAGTATAAAGTTCGAGAAGGAGGGCGGCTACACCTTC.

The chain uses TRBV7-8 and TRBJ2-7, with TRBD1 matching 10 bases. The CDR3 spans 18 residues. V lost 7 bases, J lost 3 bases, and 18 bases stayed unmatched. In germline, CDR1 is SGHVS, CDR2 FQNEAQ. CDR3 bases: TGTGCCAGCACTTCCTGGGACAGGGGCCCCCCCGCCCTCTACGAGCAGTACTTC. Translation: CASTSWDRGPPALYEQYF.

The CDR3 here is CASSGRGGSLTGELFF. CDR3 DNA: TGTGCCAGCAGTGGCCGCGGCGGGAGTCTCACCGGGGAGCTGTTTTTT. The rearrangement links TRBV28 to TRBJ2-2; 7 positions match TRBD2. The J segment lost 4 bases and the V segment lost 5 bases, leaving 10 bases of the junction unmatched. This CDR3 spans 16 amino acids. The germline V gene has CDR1 MDHEN and CDR2 SYDVKM.

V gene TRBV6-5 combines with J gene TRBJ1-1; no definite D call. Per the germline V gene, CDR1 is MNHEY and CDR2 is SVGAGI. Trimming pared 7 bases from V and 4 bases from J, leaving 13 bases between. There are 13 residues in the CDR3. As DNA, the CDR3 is TGTGCCAGCACCCGCCCCGGTCTCACTGAAGCTTTCTTT. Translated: CASTRPGLTEAFF.

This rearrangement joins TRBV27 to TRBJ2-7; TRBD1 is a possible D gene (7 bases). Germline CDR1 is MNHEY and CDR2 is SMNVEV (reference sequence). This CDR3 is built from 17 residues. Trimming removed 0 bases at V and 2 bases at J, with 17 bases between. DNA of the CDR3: TGTGCCAGCAGTTTATCGGCGGGGACAGCGGTAACCTACGAGCAGTACTTC. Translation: CASSLSAGTAVTYEQYF.

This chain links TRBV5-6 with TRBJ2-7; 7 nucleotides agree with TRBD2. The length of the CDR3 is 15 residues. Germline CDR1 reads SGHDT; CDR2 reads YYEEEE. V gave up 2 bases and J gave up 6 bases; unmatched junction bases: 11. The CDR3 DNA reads TGTGCCAGCAGCTTTGGGGTAGAGCGGGGTGGCGAGCAGTACTTC. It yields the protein CASSFGVERGGEQYF.

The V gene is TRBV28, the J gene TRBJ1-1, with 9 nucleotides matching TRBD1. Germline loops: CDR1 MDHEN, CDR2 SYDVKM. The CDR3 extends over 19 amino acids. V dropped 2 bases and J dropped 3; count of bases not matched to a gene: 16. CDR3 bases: TGTGCCAGCAGTTTAAGGCTGGGGGACAGGGAGGTGTTGGACACTGAAGCTTTCTTT. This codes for CASSLRLGDREVLDTEAFF.

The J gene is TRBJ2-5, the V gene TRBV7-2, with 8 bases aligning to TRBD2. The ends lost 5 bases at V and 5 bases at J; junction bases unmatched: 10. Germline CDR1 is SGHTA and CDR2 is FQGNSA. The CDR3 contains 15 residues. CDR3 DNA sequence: TGTGCCAGCAGCCGACCCCGGACTAGCAGGGAGACCCAGTACTTC. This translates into CASSRPRTSRETQYF.

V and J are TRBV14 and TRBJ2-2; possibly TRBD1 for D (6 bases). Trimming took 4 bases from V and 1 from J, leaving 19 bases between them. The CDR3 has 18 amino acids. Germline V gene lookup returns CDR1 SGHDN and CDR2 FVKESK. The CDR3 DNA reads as TGTGCCAGCAGCCCCCGGGACACCCCAATGTGGAACACCGGGGAGCTGTTTTTT. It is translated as CASSPRDTPMWNTGELFF.